The 14 T cell receptor beta chains given below trace back to one sample, sequenced in a study of monozygotic twins with inflammatory bowel disease. No DNA is given; TCRdb re-called the 5' RACE reads and lists each CDR3 protein once. This listing includes about 41,000 distinct CDR3 sequences. The sequencing input was blood. Source of these receptors: a human donor with ulcerative colitis or Crohn's disease, or a healthy co-twin of an affected twin (not recorded which).

The chain is built from TRBV20-1 and TRBJ2-1. The CDR3 spans 14 residues. In germline, CDR1 is DFQATT, CDR2 SNEGSKA (reference sequence). CDR3 in amino acids: CSAETGSSYNEQFF.

V usage is TRBV28 and J usage is TRBJ2-5. This CDR3 spans 15 amino acids. The germline V gene encodes CDR1 MDHEN and CDR2 SYDVKM. The CDR3 protein is CASTQMGTQVETQYF.

The chain employs TRBV10-2 and TRBJ1-1. The CDR3 runs 16 residues. Germline assignment: CDR1 WSHSY and CDR2 SAAADI. CDR3 sequence reads: CASSDQAERVNTEAFF.

This clonotype shows up as large by frequency. The chain has TRBV9 and TRBJ2-7. Germline assignment: CDR1 SGDLS and CDR2 YYNGEE. The length of the CDR3 is 13 residues. CDR3: CASSVGERYEQYF.

This chain links TRBV5-6 with TRBJ1-5. The CDR3 is 15 residues long. Germline V gene lookup returns CDR1 SGHDT and CDR2 YYEEEE. This CDR3 reads CASSYQTDSNQPQHF.

The rearrangement uses TRBV27 and TRBJ1-1; TCRdb picks TRBD1, but there is no DNA to check that call. The CDR3 loop spans 12 amino acids. Germline loops: CDR1 MNHEY, CDR2 SMNVEV (reference sequence). The CDR3 is CTSSFGGREAFF.

V and J are TRBV6-2 or TRBV6-3 and TRBJ2-4; TCRdb names TRBD1, which stays unverified in the absence of DNA. CDR3 size: 16 residues. Germline assignment: CDR1 MNHEY and CDR2 SVGEGT. The CDR3 here is CASSGQGGLAKNIQYF.

The chain combines TRBV11-2 with TRBJ2-7; TCRdb's assignment of TRBD1 cannot be checked, as there is no DNA. The CDR3 length is 15 residues. Germline CDR1 reads SGHAT; CDR2 reads FQNNGV. Here the CDR3 reads CASSLGGGWRDEQYF.

V and J are TRBV27 and TRBJ2-7; with no DNA, the TCRdb D assignment of TRBD1 cannot be verified. The CDR3 has 16 amino acids. The germline V gene encodes CDR1 MNHEY and CDR2 SMNVEV (reference sequence). CDR3 residues: CASSSLPGQGTYEQYF.

This rearrangement joins TRBV4-3 to TRBJ2-1; TCRdb gives TRBD2 as the D gene, but with no DNA this cannot be confirmed. This CDR3 is 17 amino acids long. CDR1 and CDR2 (germline): LGHNA, YSLEER. This chain's CDR3 is CASSQKLAGLGYNEQFF.

J is TRBJ1-4 and V is TRBV20-1. Germline V gives CDR1 DFQATT, CDR2 SNEGSKA (reference sequence). This CDR3 spans 15 amino acids. CDR3 protein: CSALAEGGINEKLFF.

The chain recombines TRBV11-2 with TRBJ1-6; the TCRdb call, TRBD1, lacks DNA for checking. Germline CDR1 is SGHAT and CDR2 is FQNNGV. The CDR3 contains 17 residues. The CDR3 region is CASSLDPPGAYNSPLHF.

The V call is TRBV12-3 or TRBV12-4, the J call TRBJ1-5; TCRdb returns TRBD1, unconfirmable since there is no DNA. This CDR3 has 15 residues. CDR3: CASSPTGVSNQPQHF.

This chain joins TRBV5-1 and TRBJ1-1. The CDR3 sequence is 14 residues long. Germline CDR1 reads SGHRS; CDR2 reads YFSETQ. CDR3 loop: CASSLRSVRTEAFF.